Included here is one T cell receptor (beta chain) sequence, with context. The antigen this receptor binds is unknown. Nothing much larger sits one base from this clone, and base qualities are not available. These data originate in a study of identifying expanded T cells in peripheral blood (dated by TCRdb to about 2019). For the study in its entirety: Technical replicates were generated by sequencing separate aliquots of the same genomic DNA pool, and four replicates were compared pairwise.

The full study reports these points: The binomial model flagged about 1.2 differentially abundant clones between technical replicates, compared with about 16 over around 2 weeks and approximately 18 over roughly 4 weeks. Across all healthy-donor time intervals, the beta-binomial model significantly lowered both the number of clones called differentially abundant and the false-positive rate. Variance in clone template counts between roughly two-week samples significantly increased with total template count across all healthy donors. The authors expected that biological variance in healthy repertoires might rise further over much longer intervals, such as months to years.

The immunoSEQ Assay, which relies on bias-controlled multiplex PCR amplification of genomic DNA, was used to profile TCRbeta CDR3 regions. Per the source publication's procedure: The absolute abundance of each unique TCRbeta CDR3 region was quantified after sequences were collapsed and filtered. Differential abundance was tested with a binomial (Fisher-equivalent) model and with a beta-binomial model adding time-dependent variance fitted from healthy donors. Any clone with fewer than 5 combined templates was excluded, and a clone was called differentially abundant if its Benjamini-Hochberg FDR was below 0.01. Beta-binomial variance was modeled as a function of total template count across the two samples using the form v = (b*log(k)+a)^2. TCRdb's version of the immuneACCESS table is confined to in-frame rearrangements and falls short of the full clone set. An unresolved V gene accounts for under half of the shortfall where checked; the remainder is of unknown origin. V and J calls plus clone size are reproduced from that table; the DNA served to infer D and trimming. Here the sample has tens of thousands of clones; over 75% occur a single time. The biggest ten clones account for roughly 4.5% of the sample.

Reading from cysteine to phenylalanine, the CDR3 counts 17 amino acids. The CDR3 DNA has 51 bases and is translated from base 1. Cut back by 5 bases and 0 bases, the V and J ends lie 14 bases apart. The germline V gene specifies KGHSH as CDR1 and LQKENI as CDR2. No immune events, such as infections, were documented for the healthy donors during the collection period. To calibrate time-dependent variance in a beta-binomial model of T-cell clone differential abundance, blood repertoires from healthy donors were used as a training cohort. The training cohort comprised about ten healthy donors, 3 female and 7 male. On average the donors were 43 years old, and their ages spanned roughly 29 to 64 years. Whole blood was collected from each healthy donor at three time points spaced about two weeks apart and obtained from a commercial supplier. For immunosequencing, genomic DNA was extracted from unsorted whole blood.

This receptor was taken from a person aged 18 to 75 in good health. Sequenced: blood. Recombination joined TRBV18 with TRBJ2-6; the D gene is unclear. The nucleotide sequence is TGTGCCAGCTCATCTTCGGACGCAAGCTCTGGGGCCAACGTCCTGACTTTC. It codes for CASSSSDASSGANVLTF.